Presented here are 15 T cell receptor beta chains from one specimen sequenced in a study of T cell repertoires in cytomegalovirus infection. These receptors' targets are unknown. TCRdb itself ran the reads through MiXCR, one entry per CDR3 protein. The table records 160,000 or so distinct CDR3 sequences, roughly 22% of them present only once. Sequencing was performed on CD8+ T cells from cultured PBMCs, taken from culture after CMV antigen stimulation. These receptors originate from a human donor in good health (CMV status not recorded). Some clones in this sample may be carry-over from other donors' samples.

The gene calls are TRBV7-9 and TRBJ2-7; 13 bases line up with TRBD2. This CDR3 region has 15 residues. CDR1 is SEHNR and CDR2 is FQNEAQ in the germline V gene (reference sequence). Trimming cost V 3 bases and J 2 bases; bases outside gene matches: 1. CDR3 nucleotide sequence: TGTGCCAGCAGCTTCGGACTAGCGGGGGCCTACGAGCAGTACTTC. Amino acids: CASSFGLAGAYEQYF.

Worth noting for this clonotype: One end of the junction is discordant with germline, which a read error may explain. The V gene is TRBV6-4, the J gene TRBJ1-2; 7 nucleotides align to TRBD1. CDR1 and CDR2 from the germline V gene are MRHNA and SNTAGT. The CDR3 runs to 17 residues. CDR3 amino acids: CASNDGKPGQNNYGYTF. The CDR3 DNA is TGTGCCAGCAATGACGGCAAACCGGGACAGAACAACTATGGCTACACCTTC.

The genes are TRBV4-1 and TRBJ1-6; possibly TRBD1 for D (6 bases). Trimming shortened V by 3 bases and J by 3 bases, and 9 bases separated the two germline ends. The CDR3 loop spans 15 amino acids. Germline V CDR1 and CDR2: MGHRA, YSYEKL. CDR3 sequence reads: CASSQTGGYNSPLHF. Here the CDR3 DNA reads TGCGCCAGCAGCCAGACAGGAGGCTATAATTCACCCCTCCACTTT.

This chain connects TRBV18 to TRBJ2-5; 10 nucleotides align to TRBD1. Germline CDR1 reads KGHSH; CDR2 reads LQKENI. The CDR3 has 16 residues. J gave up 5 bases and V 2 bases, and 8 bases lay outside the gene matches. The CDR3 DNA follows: TGTGCCAGCTCACCAACCGGGACAGGGGTAGGCGAGACCCAGTACTTC. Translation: CASSPTGTGVGETQYF.

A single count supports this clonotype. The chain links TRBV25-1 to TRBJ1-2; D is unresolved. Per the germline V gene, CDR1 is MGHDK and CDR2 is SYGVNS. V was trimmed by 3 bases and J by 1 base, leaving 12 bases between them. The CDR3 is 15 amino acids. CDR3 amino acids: CASSDDYNLNYGYTF. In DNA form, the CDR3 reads TGTGCCAGCAGTGATGACTACAACCTTAACTATGGCTACACCTTC.

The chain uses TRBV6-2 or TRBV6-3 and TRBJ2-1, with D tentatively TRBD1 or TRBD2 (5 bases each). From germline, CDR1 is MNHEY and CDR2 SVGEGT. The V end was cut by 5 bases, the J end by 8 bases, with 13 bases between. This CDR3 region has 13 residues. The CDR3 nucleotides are TGTGCCAGCAGTCCGCCGGGGACGGATGAGCAGTTCTTC. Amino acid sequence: CASSPPGTDEQFF.

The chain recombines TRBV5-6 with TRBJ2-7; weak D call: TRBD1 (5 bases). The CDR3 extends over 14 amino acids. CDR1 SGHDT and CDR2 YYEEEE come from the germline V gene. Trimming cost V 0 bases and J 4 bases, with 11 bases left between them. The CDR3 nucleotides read TGTGCCAGCAGCTTGGGGGGCACCAATTACGAGCAGTACTTC. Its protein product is CASSLGGTNYEQYF.

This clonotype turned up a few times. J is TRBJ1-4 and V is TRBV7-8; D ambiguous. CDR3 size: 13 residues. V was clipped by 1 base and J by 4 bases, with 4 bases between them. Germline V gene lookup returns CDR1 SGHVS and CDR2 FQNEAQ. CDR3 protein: CASSLVSNEKLFF. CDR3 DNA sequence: TGTGCCAGCAGCTTAGTCAGTAATGAAAAACTGTTTTTT.

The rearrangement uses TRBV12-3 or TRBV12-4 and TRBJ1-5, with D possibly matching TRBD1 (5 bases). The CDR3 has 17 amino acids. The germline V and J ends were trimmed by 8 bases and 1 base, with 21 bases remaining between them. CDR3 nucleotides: TGTGCCAGCTCCCCCGTGACAGACAGCGTCAGCAATCAGCCCCAGCATTTT. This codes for CASSPVTDSVSNQPQHF.

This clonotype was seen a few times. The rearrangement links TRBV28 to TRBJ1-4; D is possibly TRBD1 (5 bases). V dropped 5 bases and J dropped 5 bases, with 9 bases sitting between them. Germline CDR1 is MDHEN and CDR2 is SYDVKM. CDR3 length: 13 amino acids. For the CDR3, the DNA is TGTGCCAGCAGTCCCAGGGCCAATGAAAAACTGTTTTTT. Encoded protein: CASSPRANEKLFF. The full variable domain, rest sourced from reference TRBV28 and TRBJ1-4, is DVKVTQSSRYLVKRTGEKVFLECVQDMDHENMFWYRQDPGLGLRLIYFSYDVKMKEKGDIPEGYSVSREKKERFSLILESASTNQTSMYLCASSPRANEKLFFGSGTQLSVL.

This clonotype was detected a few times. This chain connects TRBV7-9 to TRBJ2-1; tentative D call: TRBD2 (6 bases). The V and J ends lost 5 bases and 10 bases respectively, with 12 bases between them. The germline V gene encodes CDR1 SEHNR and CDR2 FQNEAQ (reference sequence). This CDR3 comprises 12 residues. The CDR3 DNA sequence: TGTGCCAGCAGCCACGCCGGAGGGGAGCAGTTCTTC. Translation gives CASSHAGGEQFF.

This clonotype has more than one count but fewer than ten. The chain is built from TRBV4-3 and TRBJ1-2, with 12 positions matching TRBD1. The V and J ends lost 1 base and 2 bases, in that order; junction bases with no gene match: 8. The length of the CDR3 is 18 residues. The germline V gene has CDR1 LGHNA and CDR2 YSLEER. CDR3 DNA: TGCGCCAGCAGCCAAGTACCGGGACAGGGGGCTAGAAACTATGGCTACACCTTC. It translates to CASSQVPGQGARNYGYTF.

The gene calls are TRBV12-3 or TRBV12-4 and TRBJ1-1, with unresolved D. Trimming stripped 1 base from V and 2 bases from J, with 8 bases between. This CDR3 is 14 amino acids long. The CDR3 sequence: CASSLGVGNTEAFF. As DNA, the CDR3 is TGTGCCAGCAGTTTAGGGGTAGGTAACACTGAAGCTTTCTTT.

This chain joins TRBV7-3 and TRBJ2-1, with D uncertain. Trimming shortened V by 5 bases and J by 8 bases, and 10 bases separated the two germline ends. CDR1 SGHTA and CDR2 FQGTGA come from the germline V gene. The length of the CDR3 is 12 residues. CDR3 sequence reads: CASSQGIHEQFF. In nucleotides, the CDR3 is TGTGCCAGCAGCCAAGGAATCCATGAGCAGTTCTTC.

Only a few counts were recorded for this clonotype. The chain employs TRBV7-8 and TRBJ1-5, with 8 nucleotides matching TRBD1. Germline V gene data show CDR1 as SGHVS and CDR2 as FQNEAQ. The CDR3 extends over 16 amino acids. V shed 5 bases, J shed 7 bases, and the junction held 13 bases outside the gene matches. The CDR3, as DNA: TGTGCCAGCAGCCAACGACGCGGACAGGGCTCCCAGCCCCAGCATTTT. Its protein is CASSQRRGQGSQPQHF.